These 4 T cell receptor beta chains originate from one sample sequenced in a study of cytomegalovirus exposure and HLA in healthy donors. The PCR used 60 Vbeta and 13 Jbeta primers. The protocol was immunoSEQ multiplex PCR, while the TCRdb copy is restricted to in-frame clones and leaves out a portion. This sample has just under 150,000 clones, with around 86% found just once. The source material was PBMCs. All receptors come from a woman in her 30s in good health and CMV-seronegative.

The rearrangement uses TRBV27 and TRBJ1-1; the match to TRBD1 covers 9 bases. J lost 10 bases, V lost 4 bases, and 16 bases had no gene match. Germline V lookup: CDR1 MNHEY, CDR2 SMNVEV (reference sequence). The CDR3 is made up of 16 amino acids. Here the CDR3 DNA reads TGTGCCAGCAGTTCCAACACACAGGGGGCGCAAGCAGTAGCTTTCTTT. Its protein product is CASSSNTQGAQAVAFF.

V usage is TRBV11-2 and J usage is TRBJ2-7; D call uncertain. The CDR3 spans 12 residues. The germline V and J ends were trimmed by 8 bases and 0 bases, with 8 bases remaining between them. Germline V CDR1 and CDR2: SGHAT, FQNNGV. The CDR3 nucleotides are TGTGCCAGCTCAAGGAGCTCCTACGAGCAGTACTTC. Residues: CASSRSSYEQYF.

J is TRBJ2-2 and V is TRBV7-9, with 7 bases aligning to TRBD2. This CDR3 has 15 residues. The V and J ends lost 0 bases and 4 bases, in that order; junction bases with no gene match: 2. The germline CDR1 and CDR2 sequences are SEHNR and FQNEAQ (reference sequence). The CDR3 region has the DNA TGTGCCAGCAGCTTAGCCAGGGAGGGCACCGGGGAGCTGTTTTTT. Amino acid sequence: CASSLAREGTGELFF.

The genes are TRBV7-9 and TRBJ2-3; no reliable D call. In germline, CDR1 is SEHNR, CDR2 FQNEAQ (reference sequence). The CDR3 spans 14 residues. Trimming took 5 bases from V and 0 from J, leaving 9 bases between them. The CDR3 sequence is CASSEFSSTDTQYF. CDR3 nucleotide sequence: TGTGCCAGCAGCGAGTTTAGTAGCACAGATACGCAGTATTTT.